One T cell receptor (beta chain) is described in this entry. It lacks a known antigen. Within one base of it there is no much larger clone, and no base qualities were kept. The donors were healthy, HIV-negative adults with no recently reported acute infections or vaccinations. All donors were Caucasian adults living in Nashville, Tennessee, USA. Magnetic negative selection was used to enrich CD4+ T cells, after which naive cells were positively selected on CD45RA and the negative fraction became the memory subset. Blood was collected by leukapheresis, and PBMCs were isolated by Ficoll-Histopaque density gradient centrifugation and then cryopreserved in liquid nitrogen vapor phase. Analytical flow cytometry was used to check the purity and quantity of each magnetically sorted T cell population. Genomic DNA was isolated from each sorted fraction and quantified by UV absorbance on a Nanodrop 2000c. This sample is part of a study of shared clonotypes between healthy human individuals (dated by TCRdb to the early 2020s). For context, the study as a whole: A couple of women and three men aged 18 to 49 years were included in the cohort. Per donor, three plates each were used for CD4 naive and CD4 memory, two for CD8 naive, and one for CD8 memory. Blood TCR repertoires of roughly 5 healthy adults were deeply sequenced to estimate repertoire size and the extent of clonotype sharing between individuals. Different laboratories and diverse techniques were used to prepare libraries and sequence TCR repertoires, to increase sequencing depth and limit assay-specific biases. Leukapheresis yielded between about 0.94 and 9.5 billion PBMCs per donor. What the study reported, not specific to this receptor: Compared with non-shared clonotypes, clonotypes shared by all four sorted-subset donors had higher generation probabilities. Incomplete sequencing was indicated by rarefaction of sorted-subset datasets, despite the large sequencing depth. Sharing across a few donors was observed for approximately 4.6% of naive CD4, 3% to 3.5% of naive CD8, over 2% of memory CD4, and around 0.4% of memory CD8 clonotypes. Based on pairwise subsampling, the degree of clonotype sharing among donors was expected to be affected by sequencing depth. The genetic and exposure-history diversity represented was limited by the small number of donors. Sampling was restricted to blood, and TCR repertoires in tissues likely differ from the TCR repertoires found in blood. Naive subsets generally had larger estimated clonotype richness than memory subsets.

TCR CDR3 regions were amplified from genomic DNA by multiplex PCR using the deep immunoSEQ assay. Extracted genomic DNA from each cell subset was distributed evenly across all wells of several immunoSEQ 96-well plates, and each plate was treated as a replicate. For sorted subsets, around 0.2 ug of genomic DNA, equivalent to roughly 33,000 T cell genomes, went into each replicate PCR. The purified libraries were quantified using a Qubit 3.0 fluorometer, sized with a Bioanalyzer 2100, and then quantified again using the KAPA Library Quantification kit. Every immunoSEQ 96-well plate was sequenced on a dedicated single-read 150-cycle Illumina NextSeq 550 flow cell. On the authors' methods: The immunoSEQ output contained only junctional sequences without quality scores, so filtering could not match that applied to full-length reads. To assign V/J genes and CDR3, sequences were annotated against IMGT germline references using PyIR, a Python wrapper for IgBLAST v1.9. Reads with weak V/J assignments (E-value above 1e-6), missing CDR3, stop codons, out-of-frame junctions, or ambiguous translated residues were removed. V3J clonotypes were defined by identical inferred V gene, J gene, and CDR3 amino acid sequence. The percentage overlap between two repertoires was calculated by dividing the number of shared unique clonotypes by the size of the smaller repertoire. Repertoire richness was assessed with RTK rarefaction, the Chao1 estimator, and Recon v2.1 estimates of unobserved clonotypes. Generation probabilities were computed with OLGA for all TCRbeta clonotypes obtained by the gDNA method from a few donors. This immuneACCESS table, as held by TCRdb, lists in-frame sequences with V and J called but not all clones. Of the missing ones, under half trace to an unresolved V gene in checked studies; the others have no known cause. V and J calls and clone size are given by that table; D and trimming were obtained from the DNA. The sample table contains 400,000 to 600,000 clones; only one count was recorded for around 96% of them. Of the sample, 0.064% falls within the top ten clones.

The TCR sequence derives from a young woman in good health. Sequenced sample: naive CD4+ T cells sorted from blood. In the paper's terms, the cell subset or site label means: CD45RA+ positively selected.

CDR3 reads: CASSTGQVLYEQYF. The base sequence is TGCGCCAGCAGCACAGGACAGGTCCTCTACGAGCAGTACTTC. The chain is assembled from TRBV5-1 and TRBJ2-7; TRBD1 fits 7 bases in the junction. The CDR3 sequence holds 14 residues, the cysteine and phenylalanine included. Only the CDR3 part of the read is kept: 42 bases, read in frame from the first base. According to the germline V gene, CDR1 reads SGHRS and CDR2 reads YFSETQ. V is cut back by 4 bases and J by 3 bases, with 7 bases in the junction unmatched.